The 7 T cell receptor beta chains in this list originate from one sample, sequenced in a study of cytomegalovirus exposure and HLA in healthy donors. The PCR used 60 Vbeta and 13 Jbeta primers. TCRdb's table, derived via immunoSEQ multiplex PCR, lists solely in-frame clones and lacks some. The data show roughly 190,000 clones, with roughly four fifths seen just once and roughly 2.8% held by the top ten. The sequenced sample consisted of PBMCs. The source of these receptors is a woman in her 30s in good health and CMV-seropositive.

The chain recombines TRBV11-2 with TRBJ2-7; unclear D gene. This CDR3 has 11 residues. The V end lost 7 bases, the J end lost 1 base, and 5 bases lay between the germline ends. Germline lookup yields CDR1 SGHAT and CDR2 FQNNGV. For the CDR3, the DNA is TGTGCCAGCACCCAATCCTACGAGCAGTACTTC. Translating it yields CASTQSYEQYF.

V usage is TRBV5-4 and J usage is TRBJ1-1; 8 bases are a match to TRBD1. The CDR3 length is 14 residues. CDR1 and CDR2 (germline): SGHNT, YYREEE (reference sequence). V lost 4 bases to trimming and J lost 4 bases; unmatched junction nucleotides: 6. The CDR3 reads CASSGRGRGTEAFF. The DNA for the CDR3 is TGTGCCAGCAGCGGCAGGGGGCGAGGCACTGAAGCTTTCTTT.

J is TRBJ2-7 and V is TRBV2, with 14 bases identical to TRBD2. Looked up from germline, CDR1 is SNHLY and CDR2 is FYNNEI. The CDR3 totals 17 residues. V gave up 5 bases and J gave up 7 bases; unmatched junction bases: 13. For the CDR3, the DNA is TGTGCCAGCAGTCGGACTAGCGGGAGGATGCTAGCTCAGGAGCAGTACTTC. It is translated as CASSRTSGRMLAQEQYF.

This clone was found a few times. J is TRBJ2-7 and V is TRBV11-2; 8 bases line up with TRBD2. V lost 5 bases, J lost 1 base, and 1 base stayed unmatched. The CDR3 contains 13 residues. In germline, CDR1 is SGHAT, CDR2 FQNNGV. The DNA of the CDR3 is TGTGCCAGCAGCACGGGGGGGTCCTACGAGCAGTACTTC. Translation: CASSTGGSYEQYF.

V gene TRBV28 combines with J gene TRBJ1-3; D ambiguous. CDR3 length equals 12 residues. V dropped 2 bases and J dropped 5 bases, with 4 bases sitting between them. Per the germline V gene, CDR1 is MDHEN and CDR2 is SYDVKM. The CDR3 bases are TGTGCCAGCAGTTTAAGCAGAAACACCATATATTTT. Protein sequence: CASSLSRNTIYF.

Regarding this clone: Other DNA sequences in the same sample also yield this CDR3. The chain carries TRBV5-4 and TRBJ2-3; tentative D call: TRBD2 (5 bases). The V and J ends lost 0 bases and 0 bases respectively, with 11 bases between them. The CDR3 totals 16 residues. CDR1 and CDR2 from the germline V gene are SGHNT and YYREEE (reference sequence). CDR3 region: CASSLGGGRSTDTQYF. The CDR3 DNA follows: TGTGCCAGCAGCTTGGGTGGCGGGCGTAGCACAGATACGCAGTATTTT. Together with reference TRBV5-4 and TRBJ2-3, the CDR3 gives the full variable domain: ETGVTQSPTHLIKTRGQQVTLRCSSQSGHNTVSWYQQALGQGPQFIFQYYREEENGRGNFPPRFSGLQFPNYSSELNVNALELDDSALYLCASSLGGGRSTDTQYFGPGTRLTVL.

Only a few counts were recorded for this clone. The chain links TRBV5-1 to TRBJ1-1; D is ambiguous. Germline assignment: CDR1 SGHRS and CDR2 YFSETQ. This CDR3 region has 16 residues. The V end was cut by 4 bases, the J end by 5 bases, with 21 bases between. The CDR3 sequence: CASSPFVKGAGTEAFF. The CDR3, as DNA: TGCGCCAGCAGCCCCTTCGTGAAGGGCGCGGGGACTGAAGCTTTCTTT.